These 11 T cell receptor beta chains were sequenced from one sample in a study of human T cells and chemical hapten exposure. As to time point: patch test 2, 6 weeks after DPC sensitization. This sample's treatment: therapeutic diphenylcyclopropenone sensitization with weekly scalp DPC. MiXCR, applied by TCRdb to the RACE reads, yields one record per CDR3 protein. The table includes some 80,000 distinct CDR3 sequences, 11% detected once. Sequences were derived from whole blood, sampled in connection with sensitization to the hapten diphenylcyclopropenone (DPC). The source is a man younger than 35 with alopecia areata. Some clones in this sample may be carry-over from other donors' samples.

This clonotype has only a few counts. The chain uses TRBV12-3 or TRBV12-4 and TRBJ2-6, with 7 bases that match TRBD1. With 6 bases clipped from V and 2 bases from J, the junction kept 4 bases outside the gene matches. This CDR3 contains 15 residues. The CDR3 reads CASRRGQAGANVLTF. In nucleotides, the CDR3 is TGTGCCAGCAGACGTGGACAGGCTGGGGCCAACGTCCTGACTTTC.

This clonotype was seen at least ten times. This chain links TRBV7-8 with TRBJ2-7; 10 bases map to TRBD1. The V gene end was trimmed by 1 base and the J gene end by 3 bases; junction bases not matched to a gene: 9. The CDR3 loop spans 17 amino acids. CDR1 and CDR2 (germline): SGHVS, FQNEAQ. Here the CDR3 DNA reads TGTGCCAGCAGCTTAGGAAGCCCGGGACAGGGGCTCTACGAGCAGTACGTC. Residues: CASSLGSPGQGLYEQYV.

This clonotype was counted only a few times. The chain employs TRBV5-6 and TRBJ2-1; 8 bases align to TRBD2. Germline CDR1 SGHDT, CDR2 YYEEEE. The CDR3 is 13 residues long. Unmatched junction bases numbered 4, after V lost 4 bases and J lost 7 bases. The CDR3 sequence is CASSPGLGNEQFF. In DNA, the CDR3 is TGTGCCAGCAGCCCGGGACTAGGGAATGAGCAGTTCTTC.

This clonotype was counted many times. The V call is TRBV12-3 or TRBV12-4, the J call TRBJ2-7; 7 bases agree with TRBD1. The V gene end was trimmed by 6 bases and the J gene end by 1 base; junction bases not matched to a gene: 6. The CDR3 loop spans 14 amino acids. This chain's CDR3 is CASRDQQGSYEQYF. The DNA for the CDR3 is TGTGCCAGCAGGGATCAACAGGGGTCCTACGAGCAGTACTTC.

This chain joins TRBV2 and TRBJ2-1; 9 bases are a match to TRBD1. Germline CDR1 SNHLY, CDR2 FYNNEI. V lost 6 bases, J lost 6 bases, and 9 bases stayed unmatched. This CDR3 is built from 15 residues. CDR3 protein: CASRVVGTGSNEQFF. DNA of the CDR3: TGTGCCAGCAGGGTAGTGGGGACAGGGTCCAATGAGCAGTTCTTC.

The genes are TRBV20-1 and TRBJ2-7, with TRBD1 matching 7 bases. The germline V gene encodes CDR1 DFQATT and CDR2 SNEGSKA (reference sequence). After removal of 6 bases from V and 4 bases from J, the junction contained 6 bases not matched to a gene. This CDR3 is 12 amino acids long. Here the CDR3 DNA reads TGCAGTGCCACCGGGACAGCATACGAGCAGTACGTC. This sequence encodes CSATGTAYEQYV.

Many counts were recorded for this clonotype. J is TRBJ2-1 and V is TRBV29-1; 10 nucleotides align to TRBD2. The V gene end was trimmed by 3 bases and the J gene end by 7 bases; junction bases not matched to a gene: 12. The length of the CDR3 is 16 residues. Germline V CDR1 and CDR2: SQVTM, ANQGSEA. The CDR3 loop reads CSVDGRAGGPRNEQFF. The CDR3 DNA sequence: TGCAGCGTTGATGGGAGAGCGGGGGGGCCTCGGAATGAGCAGTTCTTC.

As concerns this clonotype: One junction end disagrees with the germline gene, perhaps due to a read error. The genes are TRBV18 and TRBJ1-1; the D is unclear. Germline CDR1 KGHSH, CDR2 LQKENI. This CDR3 has 13 amino acids. The CDR3 DNA is TGTGCCGGCTCACCACAAAGAAACACTGAAGCTTTCTTT. The encoded protein is CAGSPQRNTEAFF.

This clonotype was counted at least ten times. J is TRBJ1-6 and V is TRBV20-1, with a weak D call TRBD1 (5 bases). Trimming pared 3 bases from V and 0 bases from J, leaving 9 bases between. The CDR3 has 15 amino acids. CDR1 and CDR2 (germline): DFQATT, SNEGSKA (reference sequence). The CDR3 DNA is TGCAGTGCTAGTCAGGGTAGCTCCTATAATTCACCCCTCCACTTT. This encodes CSASQGSSYNSPLHF.

This clonotype came up many times. V usage is TRBV6-1 and J usage is TRBJ1-6; 7 bases map to TRBD1. Unmatched junction bases numbered 9, after V lost 1 base and J lost 6 bases. The germline V gene has CDR1 MNHNS and CDR2 SASEGT. CDR3 length: 17 amino acids. DNA of the CDR3: TGTGCCAGCAGTGAAGTAGACAGGGTCAACCCTAATTCACCCCTCCACTTT. Translation gives CASSEVDRVNPNSPLHF.

This clonotype came up a few times. V and J are TRBV7-3 and TRBJ2-2; D is ambiguous. Trimming left V 1 base short and J 3 bases short, with 6 bases between. Per germline, CDR1 SGHTA and CDR2 FQGTGA. The CDR3 covers 14 residues. In nucleotides, the CDR3 is TGTGCCAGCAGCTTAAGTCGGGACACCGGGGAGCTGTTTTTT. Translating it yields CASSLSRDTGELFF.